This T cell receptor (beta chain) came from a study of tissue T cells after allogeneic stem cell transplantation. Study conclusions and caveats: Tissue-detected TCR repertoire was only partly captured by blood and spleen T cells. This small cohort was clinically heterogeneous, and sampling depth was a limitation. Alloreactivity or antigen specificity of tissue TCRs was not determined; some clones might be host cells. Across patients, clones rarely overlapped, yet motif clusters were shared tissue-specifically.

For this clone: No antigen is known for it. Genes and germline are mouse. The CDR3 is cut off 1 residue early in the read; its end comes from the germline J gene. In the same sample, other DNA sequences code for this CDR3.

Assay: immunoSEQ multiplex PCR; the TCRdb copy retains only in-frame clones and omits some. Of 40,000 to 60,000 clones listed, nearly 75% are singletons. The V gene's germline CDR1 is NNHDY and CDR2 SYVADS. V dropped 2 bases and J dropped 2; count of bases not matched to a gene: 0. CDR3 size: 14 residues. This TCR was recovered from a pool of C57BL/6 mice in good health. The sample consisted of sorted cells pooled from one or two spleens. The J gene is TRBJ2-5, the V gene TRBV13-3; the match to TRBD2 covers 9 bases. CDR3: CASSDWGGQDTQYF. The CDR3 bases that were read are TGTGCCAGCAGTGACTGGGGGGGCCAAGACACCCAGTAC.